A single sample gave rise to the 30 T cell receptor beta chains below, sequenced in a study of molecular identifiers for immune sequencing clone quantification. One entry per CDR3 protein results from TCRdb running MiXCR on the PCR reads. The repertoire consists of about 630,000 distinct CDR3 sequences, with roughly 23% occurring once and the leading ten covering 0.78%. The specimen was naive CD8+ T cells from blood, with Jurkat cell RNA spiked in. The subset here: FACS-sorted CD8+CD4-CCR7+CD45RA+ naive T cells. Receptors originate from a human donor in good health. Some libraries in this study had Jurkat cell RNA spiked in.

In this sample, this clonotype turned up many times. The chain carries TRBV5-6 and TRBJ1-5; 8 positions agree with TRBD1. CDR3 length equals 16 residues. Germline V gene sequence: CDR1 SGHDT, CDR2 YYEEEE. V trimming: 2 bases; J trimming: 5 bases; junction bases outside the gene matches: 9. CDR3 region: CASSLARQGLYQPQHF. The CDR3 region has the DNA TGTGCCAGCAGCTTAGCCAGACAGGGGCTTTATCAGCCCCAGCATTTT.

About this clonotype: Possible read error: a much larger clone is one base away. The V and J genes are TRBV7-9 and TRBJ2-3, with 9 positions matching TRBD2. J was trimmed by 2 bases and V by 9 bases; bases with no gene match: 9. The germline CDR1 and CDR2 sequences are SEHNR and FQNEAQ (reference sequence). The CDR3 spans 15 residues. CDR3 loop: CASASTSGPTDTQYF. The CDR3 DNA reads TGTGCCAGTGCCTCGACTAGCGGCCCCACAGATACGCAGTATTTT.

This clonotype turned up a few times. This chain joins TRBV19 and TRBJ1-1; D not certain. Between the trimmed V and J ends, which lost 2 bases and 1 base, there was a span of 11 bases. CDR1 and CDR2 from the germline V gene are LNHDA and SQIVND (reference sequence). The CDR3 loop spans 15 amino acids. As DNA, the CDR3 is TGTGCCAGTAGTATATGGAGACATACGAACACTGAAGCTTTCTTT. Translated: CASSIWRHTNTEAFF.

The sample holds a few counts of this clonotype. This chain links TRBV27 with TRBJ2-5; D gene uncertain. The germline CDR1 and CDR2 sequences are MNHEY and SMNVEV (reference sequence). The CDR3 runs to 14 residues. Trimming cost V 3 bases and J 2 bases, with 10 bases left between them. The CDR3 here is CASSFGLGQETQYF. The CDR3 DNA follows: TGTGCCAGCAGTTTTGGGTTGGGACAAGAGACCCAGTACTTC.

In its sample, this clonotype was seen a few times. The J gene is TRBJ2-1, the V gene TRBV4-1; TRBD1 or TRBD2 may be the D gene (5 bases each). The CDR3 runs to 15 residues. Trimming left V 0 bases short and J 6 bases short, with 12 bases between. Germline loops: CDR1 MGHRA, CDR2 YSYEKL. The CDR3 bases are TGCGCCAGCAGCCAAGATTGGGCAGGGACCAATGAGCAGTTCTTC. This encodes CASSQDWAGTNEQFF.

The chain joins TRBV4-1 to TRBJ2-3; 8 bases map to TRBD2. Per the germline V gene, CDR1 is MGHRA and CDR2 is YSYEKL. This CDR3 is 15 amino acids long. V shed 2 bases and J 1 base; nucleotides not matched to a gene: 2. The CDR3 region is CASSQPGGGTDTQYF. CDR3 DNA: TGCGCCAGCAGCCAACCGGGGGGGGGCACAGATACGCAGTATTTT.

In DNA, the CDR3 is TGTGCCAGCAGCCTCGGACTAGCGAACTCCTACAATGAGCAGTTCTTC. It encodes CASSLGLANSYNEQFF. The V call is TRBV7-2, the J call TRBJ2-1; the match to TRBD2 covers 9 bases. V shed 5 bases and J 0 bases; nucleotides not matched to a gene: 5. CDR1 and CDR2 from the germline V gene are SGHTA and FQGNSA. The CDR3 is 16 residues long.

For this clonotype: Being one base from a much bigger clone, this may be a read error. The gene calls are TRBV4-1 and TRBJ2-5, with a tentative D call TRBD1 (6 bases). CDR3 length: 14 amino acids. The V gene's germline CDR1 is MGHRA and CDR2 YSYEKL. CDR3 loop: CASSQADSQDTQYF. The CDR3 region has the DNA TGCGCCAGCAGCCAAGCGGACAGCCAAGATACCCAGTACTTC.

This clonotype was seen many times. The rearrangement joins TRBV29-1 to TRBJ1-4; D gene unclear. The ends were cut back, 3 bases at V and 0 bases at J, with 8 bases in the middle. The CDR3 length is 14 residues. CDR1 SQVTM and CDR2 ANQGSEA come from the germline V gene. CDR3 region: CSVDRRATNEKLFF. CDR3 coding DNA: TGCAGCGTTGATAGAAGGGCAACTAATGAAAAACTGTTTTTT.

This clonotype was detected a few times. This chain uses TRBV20-1 with TRBJ2-5; 8 bases map to TRBD2. The junction had 6 bases not matched to a gene; V was cut back by 0 bases and J by 3 bases. CDR3 size: 15 residues. Germline CDR1 DFQATT, CDR2 SNEGSKA (reference sequence). The CDR3 DNA sequence: TGCAGTGCTAGAGATTTCAAGCGGGGGAAAGAGACCCAGTACTTC. Amino acids: CSARDFKRGKETQYF.

This clonotype showed up many times. This sequence joins TRBV29-1 and TRBJ1-3; D not resolved. Germline V lookup: CDR1 SQVTM, CDR2 ANQGSEA. V lost 3 bases and J lost 4, with 4 bases in between. This CDR3 is built from 11 residues. CDR3 bases: TGCAGCGTTGACCTCGGAAACACCATATATTTT. It is translated as CSVDLGNTIYF.

In this sample, this clonotype turned up a few times. The V and J genes are TRBV5-6 and TRBJ1-4; 7 bases fit TRBD1. Per germline, CDR1 SGHDT and CDR2 YYEEEE. CDR3 length: 15 residues. V was clipped by 4 bases and J by 5 bases; unmatched bases: 8. The DNA for the CDR3 is TGTGCCAGCAGCGACCGGGACAGCTTAAATGAAAAACTGTTTTTT. Amino acids: CASSDRDSLNEKLFF.

For this clonotype: No conserved phenylalanine or tryptophan ends this CDR3, so it is likely a read error. The chain couples TRBV27 to TRBJ2-5; D not resolved. The CDR3 has 11 amino acids. From germline, CDR1 is MNHEY and CDR2 SMNVEV (reference sequence). CDR3 bases: TGTGCCAGCAGTTTCCAAGAGTCCCAGTACTAC. It specifies CASSFQESQYY.

This clonotype came up many times. The chain combines TRBV6-6 with TRBJ2-5; 7 bases map to TRBD2. Germline CDR1 reads MNHNY; CDR2 reads SVGAGI (reference sequence). Germline trimming cut 6 bases from V and 2 bases from J; bases unmatched to any gene: 3. The length of the CDR3 is 13 residues. The CDR3 reads CASRLLAQETQYF. The CDR3 DNA sequence: TGTGCCAGCAGGTTACTAGCGCAAGAGACCCAGTACTTC.

This clonotype was picked up many times. The CDR3 protein is CSAQRGNTGELFF. In DNA form, the CDR3 reads TGCAGTGCTCAGAGGGGGAACACCGGGGAGCTGTTTTTT. This chain uses TRBV20-1 with TRBJ2-2; D tentatively reads TRBD1 or TRBD2 (5 bases each). The CDR3 is 13 residues long. V was clipped by 5 bases and J by 1 base, with 8 bases between them. CDR1 is DFQATT, CDR2 SNEGSKA, per germline (reference sequence).

Turning to this clonotype: A much more abundant neighbour one base away suggests this may be a read error. The genes are TRBV5-1 and TRBJ2-7; 9 bases align to TRBD2. CDR1 is SGHRS, CDR2 YFSETQ, per germline. The CDR3 totals 16 residues. The CDR3 bases are TGCGTCAGCAGCTTGGAAGGTAGCGGGAGTAGGTACGAGCAGTACTTC. Protein sequence: CVSSLEGSGSRYEQYF. The whole variable domain, remainder taken from reference TRBV5-1 and TRBJ2-7, is KAGVTQTPRYLIKTRGQQVTLSCSPISGHRSVSWYQQTPGQGLQFLFEYFSETQRNKGNFPGRFSGRQFSNSRSEMNVSTLELGDSALYLCVSSLEGSGSRYEQYFGPGTRLTVT.

This clonotype was seen only a few times. This sequence may be a read error, since a much larger clone differs from it by one base. This sequence joins TRBV4-3 and TRBJ2-1, with unresolved D. The CDR3 has 15 amino acids. The V end was cut by 0 bases, the J end by 8 bases, with 14 bases between. Germline V gene sequence: CDR1 LGHNA, CDR2 YSLEER. CDR3 nucleotide sequence: TGCGCCAGCAGCCAAGAGGCCAGAGAATACGATGAGCAGTTCTTC. This codes for CASSQEAREYDEQFF.

This clonotype was picked up a small number of times. Relative to the germline gene, one junction end is altered; a read error may explain this. The chain recombines TRBV12-3 or TRBV12-4 with TRBJ2-2; 8 bases fit TRBD2. There are 13 residues in the CDR3. In nucleotides, the CDR3 is TGTGCCAGCACCCCCGACGGTAGCGGGGAGCCGTTTTTT. Amino acids: CASTPDGSGEPFF.

This clonotype was seen repeatedly, ten times or more. The chain joins TRBV9 to TRBJ2-3; 13 bases match TRBD2. Trimming cost V 4 bases and J 2 bases; bases outside gene matches: 7. Germline CDR1 reads SGDLS; CDR2 reads YYNGEE. The length of the CDR3 is 17 residues. The CDR3 loop is CASSSETSGGLTDTQYF. The CDR3 DNA reads as TGTGCCAGCAGCTCAGAGACTAGCGGGGGGCTCACAGATACGCAGTATTTT.

This clonotype was counted only a few times. The gene calls are TRBV5-1 and TRBJ1-2; possible D gene TRBD1, 5 bases. Trimming left V 0 bases short and J 2 bases short, with 11 bases between. Germline loops: CDR1 SGHRS, CDR2 YFSETQ. This CDR3 spans 15 amino acids. The CDR3 bases are TGCGCCAGCAGCTTGGGGCAGGGACCCAACTATGGCTACACCTTC. Protein: CASSLGQGPNYGYTF.

This clonotype was seen more than once but under ten times. V is TRBV5-6 and J is TRBJ2-5, with a tentative D call TRBD2 (6 bases). The germline V and J ends were trimmed by 0 bases and 5 bases, with 17 bases remaining between them. The CDR3 is made up of 16 amino acids. CDR1 and CDR2 from the germline V gene are SGHDT and YYEEEE. CDR3 coding DNA: TGTGCCAGCAGCTTGGAGCTAGCGCGGGGTGGGGAGACCCAGTACTTC. Protein: CASSLELARGGETQYF. Supplemented by reference TRBV5-6 and TRBJ2-5, the full variable domain reads DAGVTQSPTHLIKTRGQQVTLRCSPKSGHDTVSWYQQALGQGPQFIFQYYEEEERQRGNFPDRFSGHQFPNYSSELNVNALLLGDSALYLCASSLELARGGETQYFGPGTRLLVL.

This clonotype appeared a single time. The chain is built from TRBV13 and TRBJ2-7, with TRBD1 matching over 9 bases. Germline CDR1 and CDR2: PRHDT and FYEKMQ (reference sequence). The CDR3 contains 15 residues. V dropped 4 bases and J dropped 2; count of bases not matched to a gene: 6. The CDR3 coding sequence is TGTGCCAGCAGCTCGACCGGGACAGGGACCTACGAGCAGTACTTC. This sequence encodes CASSSTGTGTYEQYF. Using reference TRBV13 and TRBJ2-7 for the parts outside the CDR3, the full variable domain is AAGVIQSPRHLIKEKRETATLKCYPIPRHDTVYWYQQGPGQDPQFLISFYEKMQSDKGSIPDRFSAQQFSDYHSELNMSSLELGDSALYFCASSSTGTGTYEQYFGPGTRLTVT.

V gene TRBV12-3 or TRBV12-4 combines with J gene TRBJ2-4, with D perhaps given as TRBD1 or TRBD2 (5 bases each). This CDR3 has 16 amino acids. V shed 3 bases and J shed 7 bases, with 19 bases lying between them. The CDR3 DNA follows: TGTGCCAGCAGTTTTTCGGACAACTCCTGCGGGAACATTCAGTACTTC. Translation gives CASSFSDNSCGNIQYF.

This chain uses TRBV19 with TRBJ2-2; D unresolved. This CDR3 has 16 residues. V shed 3 bases and J shed 0 bases, with 11 bases lying between them. Germline loops: CDR1 LNHDA, CDR2 SQIVND (reference sequence). CDR3 bases: TGTGCCAGTAGTATGGCAGGCCATGCGAACACCGGGGAGCTGTTTTTT. This codes for CASSMAGHANTGELFF.

Worth noting for this clonotype: In this CDR3 the conserved last residue, phenylalanine or tryptophan, is missing, so a read error is likely. The CDR3 nucleotides read TGTGCCAGTAGTAACGGACAGGGGGCTTACGAGCAGTACCTC. Protein: CASSNGQGAYEQYL. The genes are TRBV19 and TRBJ2-7, with TRBD1 matching over 11 bases. The CDR3 has 14 amino acids. V gave up 4 bases and J gave up 4 bases; unmatched junction bases: 3. Germline CDR1 is LNHDA and CDR2 is SQIVND (reference sequence).

The sample holds a few counts of this clonotype. The chain links TRBV7-6 to TRBJ2-3; D is ambiguous. This CDR3 contains 12 residues. V was shortened by 4 bases and J by 7 bases, with 9 bases between the two germline ends. Germline lookup yields CDR1 SGHVS and CDR2 FNYEAQ. The chain's CDR3 is CASSSGKNTQYF. The CDR3 DNA sequence: TGTGCCAGCAGCTCCGGAAAAAATACGCAGTATTTT.

Ten or more counts support this clonotype. The CDR3 DNA is TGTGCCAGCCGAGGACAGAGCCAAGAGACCCAGTACTTC. Its protein product is CASRGQSQETQYF. This sequence joins TRBV3-1 and TRBJ2-5; TRBD1 is a possible D gene (6 bases). This CDR3 has 13 residues. Per the germline V gene, CDR1 is LGHDT and CDR2 is YNNKEL (reference sequence). Deletions cut 8 bases from V and 1 base from J, with 11 bases between.

This clonotype has ten or more counts. This chain's CDR3 is CASSLARGSNTGELFF. DNA for the CDR3: TGTGCCAGCAGCTTAGCCCGGGGATCGAACACCGGGGAGCTGTTTTTT. The chain has TRBV7-9 and TRBJ2-2, with D perhaps TRBD2 (5 bases). Deletions cut 0 bases from V and 0 bases from J, with 8 bases between. This CDR3 comprises 16 residues. In germline, CDR1 is SEHNR, CDR2 FQNEAQ (reference sequence).

This clonotype was seen repeatedly, ten times or more. The chain joins TRBV30 to TRBJ1-1; the D is unclear. This CDR3 has 14 amino acids. The germline V and J ends were trimmed by 0 bases and 3 bases, with 11 bases remaining between them. The V gene's germline CDR1 is GTSNPN and CDR2 SVGIG (reference sequence). Here the CDR3 DNA reads TGTGCCTGGAGTGTACTGGGGAAGGACACTGAAGCTTTCTTT. As protein: CAWSVLGKDTEAFF.

This clonotype was recorded many times. This chain joins TRBV27 and TRBJ1-1, with D hard to call. This CDR3 has 13 amino acids. Trimming took 5 bases from V and 1 from J, leaving 8 bases between them. Germline assignment: CDR1 MNHEY and CDR2 SMNVEV (reference sequence). CDR3: CASSIFENTEAFF. The DNA for the CDR3 is TGTGCCAGCAGTATCTTTGAGAACACTGAAGCTTTCTTT.